This T cell receptor (beta chain) is from a study of blood T cell repertoires in COVID-19 (dated by TCRdb to the early 2020s). Background on the whole study: Samples covering the acute and convalescent phases of COVID-19 were provided by collaborators in the United States, Italy and Spain. Subjects who had been exposed to COVID-19, were actively infected with it, or had recovered from it provided the deeply sampled blood TCRbeta repertoires that made up the dataset. The samples were drawn from two sources: the first 160 participants of the ongoing ImmuneRACE study, and 1,000 to 1,500 subjects contributed by 6 global collaborators. The repertoires were made available in a free public database intended to serve as a resource for research on the immune response to SARS-CoV-2. HLA class I and class II types, where available, came from metadata supplied by the sample provider rather than from assay-based typing. The sample metadata nearly always contained a de-identified subject ID, COVID-19 status, age in years and sex. The prospective study material was composed of cDNA or gDNA derived from T cells, B-cell-depleted T cells, or PBMCs.

Inclusive of the bounding cysteine and phenylalanine, the CDR3 is 15 residues long. Only CDR3 DNA remains: 45 bases, in frame from the first base. CDR1 SNHLY and CDR2 FYNNEI were looked up in the germline V gene. At the junction V is shortened by 4 bases and J by 3 bases; bases outside the gene matches: 6. Collaborating institutions collected whole blood in K2EDTA tubes following their own protocols. Collaborator samples were shipped for TCRbeta analysis as frozen whole blood, isolated PBMCs, or DNA extracted from either sample type. Comments on this clone: What antigen it recognizes has not been identified. No much larger clone is present one base from it, and per-base qualities are unavailable.

The immunoSEQ Assay, a bias-controlled multiplex PCR, was used to amplify TCRbeta CDR3 regions from genomic DNA. The study's processing was this. Within the assay, amplification of reference gene primers was used to estimate how many nucleated cells each sample contained. To quantify the absolute abundance of each unique TCRbeta CDR3 rearrangement, sequence reads were collapsed and filtered. For each sample, productive Simpson clonality was calculated as the square root of Simpson's diversity index over productive rearrangements. TCRdb obtained this table from immuneACCESS and retained in-frame rearrangements with V and J assigned. These tables miss some clones; where compared with another copy, unresolved V genes account for less than half of the shortfall, and the remainder is unexplained. The DNA gave D and trimming, while V, J and clone size come from that table. In all, the sample holds under 250,000 clones, and about 86% of those were seen once. Less than 5.5% of the sample is in the top ten clones.

Beyond this particular receptor, the publication reports: The quantity of clinical and demographic metadata differed by source and by participant and was supplied without curation.

The TCR was taken from a man aged 50 to 60 with active or convalescent COVID-19. The chain was built from TRBV2 and TRBJ1-1, with TRBD1 matching 9 junction bases. Sequenced input: peripheral blood. This receptor carries the CDR3 CASSAGTGLHTEAFF. The DNA is as follows: TGTGCCAGCAGTGCCGGGACAGGGCTTCACACTGAAGCTTTCTTT.